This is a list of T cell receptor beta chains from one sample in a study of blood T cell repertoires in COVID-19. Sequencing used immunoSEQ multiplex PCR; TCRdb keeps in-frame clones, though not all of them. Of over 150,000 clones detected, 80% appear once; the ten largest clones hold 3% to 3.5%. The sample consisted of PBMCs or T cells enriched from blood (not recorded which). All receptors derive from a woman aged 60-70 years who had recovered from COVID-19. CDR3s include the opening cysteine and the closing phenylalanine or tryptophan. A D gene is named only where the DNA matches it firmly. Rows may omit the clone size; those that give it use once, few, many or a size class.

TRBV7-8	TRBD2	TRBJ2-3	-	TGTGCCAGCAGCGGCACGGGACTAGCGGGGGCCTACACAGATACGCAGTATTTT	CASSGTGLAGAYTDTQYF
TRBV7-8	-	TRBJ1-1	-	TGTGCCAGCAGCTTAGAGGGGCCGCAGGTCATGAACACTGAAGCTTTCTTT	CASSLEGPQVMNTEAFF
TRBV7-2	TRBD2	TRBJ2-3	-	TGTGCCAGCAGCTTAGTTCACATGAGCGGGGGGGCCGGGGATACGCAGTATTTT	CASSLVHMSGGAGDTQYF
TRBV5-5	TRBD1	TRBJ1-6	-	TGTGCCAGCAGCAGTGTGACAGGGAATTCACCCCTCCACTTT	CASSSVTGNSPLHF
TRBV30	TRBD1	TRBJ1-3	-	TGTGCCTGGAGCGGGGGACAGAGCTCTGGAAACACCATATATTTT	CAWSGGQSSGNTIYF
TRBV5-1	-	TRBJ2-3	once	TGCGCCAGCAGCTCCTGGGGTGGGGAGGTGGATACGCAGTATTTT	CASSSWGGEVDTQYF
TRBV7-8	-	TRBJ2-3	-	TGTGCCAGCAGCTTAGCGTCAGGGGTCCTCCGCACAGATACGCAGTATTTT	CASSLASGVLRTDTQYF
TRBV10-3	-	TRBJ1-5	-	TGTGCCATCAGTGAGTCTGGCATTCAGGAGCCCCAGCATTTT	CAISESGIQEPQHF
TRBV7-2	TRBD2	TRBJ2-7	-	TGTGCCAGCAGCCGCGGACTAGCGGAGTACGAGCAGTACTTC	CASSRGLAEYEQYF
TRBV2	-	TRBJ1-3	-	TGTGCCAGCCAGGGGTTGGCTGGAAACACCATATATTTT	CASQGLAGNTIYF
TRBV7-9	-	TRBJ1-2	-	TGTGCCAGCAGCTTAACTGTGGGCTTTGACTATGGCTACACCTTC	CASSLTVGFDYGYTF
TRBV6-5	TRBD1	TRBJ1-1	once	TGTGCCAGCAGTCCTGGACAGGGAGGCACTGAAGCTTTCTTT	CASSPGQGGTEAFF
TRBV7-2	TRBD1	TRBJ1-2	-	TGTGCCAGCAGCTTAGGGGGAATACAGGGGGTGGGTGGCTACACCTTC	CASSLGGIQGVGGYTF
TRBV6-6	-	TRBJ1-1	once	TGTGCCAGCAGTAACAGGGAGGGTGAAGCTTTCTTT	CASSNREGEAFF
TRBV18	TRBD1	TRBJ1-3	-	TGTGCCAGCTCACGGACAGGGGCTGGAAACACCATATATTTT	CASSRTGAGNTIYF
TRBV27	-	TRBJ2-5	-	TGTGCCAGCAGTCCGACGCCTAGCGTCGAGACCCAGTACTTC	CASSPTPSVETQYF
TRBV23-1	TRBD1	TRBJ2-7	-	TGCGCCAGCTCGGAACAGGGGTGGGAGCAGTACTTC	CASSEQGWEQYF